This record looks at one T cell receptor (beta chain) sequence and its context. These data originate in a study of blood T cell repertoires in COVID-19. Background on the study: Sample material is recorded as cDNA or gDNA derived from T cells, B-cell-depleted T cells, or PBMCs.

Germline V gives CDR1 LGHDT, CDR2 YNNKEL (reference sequence). V lost 1 base, J lost 4 bases, and 4 bases lay in between. The CDR3 loop spans 12 amino acids. As processed by the authors: Researchers report that nucleated cell counts were estimated from reference gene primer amplification. This table comes from immunoSEQ multiplex PCR, and its TCRdb copy is limited to in-frame clones, with some not included. From that table come the V and J calls and clone size; the DNA was used to work out D and trimming. This table holds approximately 100,000 clones, roughly nine tenths found once. This TCR derives from a woman over 75 in a cohort sampled during active COVID-19. J is TRBJ2-5 and V is TRBV3-1 (or the pseudogene TRBV3-2), with D hard to call. What was sequenced was peripheral blood. DNA of the CDR3: TGTGCCAGCAGCCAAGCTAGAGAGACCCAGTACTTC. Protein product: CASSQARETQYF.